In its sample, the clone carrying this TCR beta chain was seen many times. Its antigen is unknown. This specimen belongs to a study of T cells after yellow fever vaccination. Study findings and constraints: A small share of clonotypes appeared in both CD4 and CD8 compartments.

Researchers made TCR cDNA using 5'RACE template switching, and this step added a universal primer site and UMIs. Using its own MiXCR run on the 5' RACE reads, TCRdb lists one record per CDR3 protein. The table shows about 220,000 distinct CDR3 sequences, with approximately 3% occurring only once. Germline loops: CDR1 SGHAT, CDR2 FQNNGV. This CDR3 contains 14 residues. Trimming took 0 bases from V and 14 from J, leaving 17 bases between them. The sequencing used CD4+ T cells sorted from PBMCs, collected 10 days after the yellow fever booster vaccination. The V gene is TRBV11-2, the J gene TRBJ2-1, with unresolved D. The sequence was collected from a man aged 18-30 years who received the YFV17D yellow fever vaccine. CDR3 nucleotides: TGTGCCAGCAGCTTAGACCCCCTCAGTGGTCGTGAGTTCTTC. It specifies CASSLDPLSGREFF.